The source of this T cell receptor (beta chain) is a study of shared clonotypes between healthy human individuals. Study-wide results and caveats: Clonotype sharing among donors likely depends on sequencing depth.

The genomic DNA of each subset was split evenly across several immunoSEQ plates. Here immunoSEQ multiplex PCR was the method, and the copy in TCRdb shows in-frame clones only, minus some. The sample carries 450,000 to 550,000 clones, 79% recorded once. The sample holds a few counts of this clone. Its antigen is currently unknown. The same CDR3 also results from other DNA sequences found in this sample. Unsorted material relied on roughly 100 million PBMCs as the source of genomic DNA. Germline-derived CDR1 and CDR2 are SGHNT and YYREEE (reference sequence). This CDR3 is 13 amino acids long. Between the trimmed V and J ends, which lost 0 bases and 5 bases, there was a span of 6 bases.

J is TRBJ1-5 and V is TRBV5-4; D is perhaps TRBD1 (5 bases). Material for sequencing was PBMCs. The clonotype was recovered from a woman aged 40 to 49 in good health. Some clones in this sample may be carry-over from other donors' samples. CDR3: CASSLGGDQPQHF. Here the CDR3 DNA reads TGTGCCAGCAGCTTGGGGGGGGATCAGCCCCAGCATTTT.